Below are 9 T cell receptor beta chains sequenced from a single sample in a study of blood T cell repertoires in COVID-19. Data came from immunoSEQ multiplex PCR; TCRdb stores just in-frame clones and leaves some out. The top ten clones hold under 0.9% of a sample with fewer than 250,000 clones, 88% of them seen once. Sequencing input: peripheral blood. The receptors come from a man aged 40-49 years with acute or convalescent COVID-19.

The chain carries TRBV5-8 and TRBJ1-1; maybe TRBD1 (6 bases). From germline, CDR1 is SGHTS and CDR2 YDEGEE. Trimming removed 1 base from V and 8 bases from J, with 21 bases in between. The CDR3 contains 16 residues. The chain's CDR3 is CASSLYPRGGGTEAFF. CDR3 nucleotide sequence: TGTGCCAGCAGCTTGTATCCCCGTGGGGGGGGCACCGAAGCTTTCTTT.

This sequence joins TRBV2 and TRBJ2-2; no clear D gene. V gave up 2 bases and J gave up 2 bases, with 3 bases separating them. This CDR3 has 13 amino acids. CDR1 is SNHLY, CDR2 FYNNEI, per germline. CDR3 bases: TGTGCCAGCAGTGAATATAACACCGGGGAGCTGTTTTTT. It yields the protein CASSEYNTGELFF.

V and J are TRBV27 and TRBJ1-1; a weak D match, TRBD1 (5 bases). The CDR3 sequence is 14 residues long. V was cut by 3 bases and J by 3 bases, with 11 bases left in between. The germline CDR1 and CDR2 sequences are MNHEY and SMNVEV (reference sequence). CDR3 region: CASSFQGTDTEAFF. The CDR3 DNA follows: TGTGCCAGCAGTTTCCAGGGTACAGACACTGAAGCTTTCTTT.

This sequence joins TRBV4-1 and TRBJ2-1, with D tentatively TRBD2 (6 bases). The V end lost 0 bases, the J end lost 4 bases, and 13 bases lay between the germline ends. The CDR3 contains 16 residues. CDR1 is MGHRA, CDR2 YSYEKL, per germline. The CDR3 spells CASSQEGLAIYNEQFF. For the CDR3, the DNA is TGCGCCAGCAGCCAAGAGGGGCTAGCGATATACAATGAGCAGTTCTTC.

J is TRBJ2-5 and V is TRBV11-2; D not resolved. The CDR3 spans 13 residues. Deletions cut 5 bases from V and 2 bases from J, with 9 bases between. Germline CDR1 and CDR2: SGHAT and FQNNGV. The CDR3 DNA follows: TGTGCCAGCAGCCTGGGCATACAAGAGACCCAGTACTTC. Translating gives CASSLGIQETQYF. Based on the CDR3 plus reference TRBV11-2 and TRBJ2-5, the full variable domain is EAGVAQSPRYKIIEKRQSVAFWCNPISGHATLYWYQQILGQGPKLLIQFQNNGVVDDSQLPKDRFSAERLKGVDSTLKIQPAKLEDSAVYLCASSLGIQETQYFGPGTRLLVL.

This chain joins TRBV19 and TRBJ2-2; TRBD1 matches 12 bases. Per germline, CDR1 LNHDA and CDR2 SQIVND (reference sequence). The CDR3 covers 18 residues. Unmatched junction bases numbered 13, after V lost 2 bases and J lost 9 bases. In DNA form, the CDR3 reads TGTGCCAGTAGTATACAATCCTCGGGACAGGGGGCGCGGTGGGAGCTGTTTTTT. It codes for CASSIQSSGQGARWELFF.

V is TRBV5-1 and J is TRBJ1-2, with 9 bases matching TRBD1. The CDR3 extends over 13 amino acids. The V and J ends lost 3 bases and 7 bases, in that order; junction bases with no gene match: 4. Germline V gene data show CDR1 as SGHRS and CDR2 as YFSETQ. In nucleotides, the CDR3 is TGCGCCAGCAGCTCAACAGGGGGCGCTGGCTACACCTTC. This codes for CASSSTGGAGYTF.

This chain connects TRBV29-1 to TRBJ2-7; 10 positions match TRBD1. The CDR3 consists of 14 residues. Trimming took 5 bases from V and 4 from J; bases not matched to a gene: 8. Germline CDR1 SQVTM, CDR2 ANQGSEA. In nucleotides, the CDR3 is TGCAGCGTTTTCCATGGACAGGGGGGGTACGAGCAGTACTTC. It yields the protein CSVFHGQGGYEQYF.

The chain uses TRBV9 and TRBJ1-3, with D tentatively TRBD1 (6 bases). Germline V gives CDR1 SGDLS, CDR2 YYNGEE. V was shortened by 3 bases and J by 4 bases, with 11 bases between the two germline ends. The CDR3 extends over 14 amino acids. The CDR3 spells CASSAQGRGNTIYF. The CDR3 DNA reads TGTGCCAGCAGCGCACAGGGCCGGGGAAACACCATATATTTT.